Here is one TCR beta chain with its context. Its specificity is not known. The primer mix had 60 Vbeta and 13 Jbeta primers. TCRdb's copy holds only in-frame clones and misses some; the assay was immunoSEQ multiplex PCR. Among some 160,000 clones listed, more than 80% were seen once. The data were taken from a study of cytomegalovirus exposure and HLA in healthy donors. Overall study results and limits: In the analysis, some V segments, TRBV6-2 and TRBV6-3 included, were excluded as indistinguishable. Later findings reportedly placed an Asian-associated ancestry cluster below the approximately 620-donor mean for N-insertions.

J gave up 4 bases and V 2 bases, and 5 bases lay outside the gene matches. Germline V gene sequence: CDR1 SGHNT, CDR2 YYREEE (reference sequence). The CDR3 has 15 residues. The J gene is TRBJ2-1, the V gene TRBV5-4; 8 bases match TRBD1. Sequencing was carried out using PBMCs. The TCR was taken from a middle-aged woman in good health and CMV-seropositive. The CDR3 DNA sequence: TGTGCCAGCAGCTTCGACAGGGGCTTATACAATGAGCAGTTCTTC. This gives the protein CASSFDRGLYNEQFF. The full variable domain, its missing parts supplied by reference TRBV5-4 and TRBJ2-1, is ETGVTQSPTHLIKTRGQQVTLRCSSQSGHNTVSWYQQALGQGPQFIFQYYREEENGRGNFPPRFSGLQFPNYSSELNVNALELDDSALYLCASSFDRGLYNEQFFGPGTRLTVL.